One T cell receptor (beta chain) is described in this entry. Its antigen is as yet unknown. This record comes from a study of graft-versus-host responses after intestinal transplantation. Method: immunoSEQ multiplex PCR; TCRdb's copy keeps in-frame clones and lacks some. The sample consists of about 41,000 clones, 85% to 95% of them appearing once. Sample: unstimulated CD8+ T cells sorted from spleen or lymph node cells, taken before transplant. This TCR was sampled from a human donor who was the organ donor for an intestinal transplant.

CDR3: CASSPRAAGRGGVTGELFF. CDR3 sequence (DNA): TGTGCCAGCAGTCCACGAGCCGCGGGGAGAGGGGGTGTCACCGGGGAGCTGTTTTTT. The chain is built from TRBV27 and TRBJ2-2, with D possibly being TRBD1 or TRBD2 (6 bases each). V lost 5 bases and J lost 4, with 26 bases in between. CDR3 length equals 19 residues. CDR1 is MNHEY, CDR2 SMNVEV, per germline (reference sequence).